This T cell receptor (beta chain) originates from a study of blood T cell repertoires in COVID-19. CDR1 and CDR2 from the germline V gene are SGHVS and FNYEAQ. This CDR3 is built from 15 residues. V was pared by 1 base and J by 0 bases, with 2 bases of the junction left unmatched. Clones were sequenced by immunoSEQ multiplex PCR, and TCRdb holds only the in-frame ones, with some missing. Counted here are around 47,000 clones, more than 75% occurring once; the ten biggest clones make up over 8.5%. Sequenced sample: peripheral blood. The receptor comes from a man between 45 and 60 years old with active COVID-19. The J gene is TRBJ2-7, the V gene TRBV7-6; 8 bases are shared with TRBD2. The CDR3 DNA is TGTGCCAGCAGCTTAGGAGCGGGGGCCTCCTACGAGCAGTACTTC. Encoded protein: CASSLGAGASYEQYF.